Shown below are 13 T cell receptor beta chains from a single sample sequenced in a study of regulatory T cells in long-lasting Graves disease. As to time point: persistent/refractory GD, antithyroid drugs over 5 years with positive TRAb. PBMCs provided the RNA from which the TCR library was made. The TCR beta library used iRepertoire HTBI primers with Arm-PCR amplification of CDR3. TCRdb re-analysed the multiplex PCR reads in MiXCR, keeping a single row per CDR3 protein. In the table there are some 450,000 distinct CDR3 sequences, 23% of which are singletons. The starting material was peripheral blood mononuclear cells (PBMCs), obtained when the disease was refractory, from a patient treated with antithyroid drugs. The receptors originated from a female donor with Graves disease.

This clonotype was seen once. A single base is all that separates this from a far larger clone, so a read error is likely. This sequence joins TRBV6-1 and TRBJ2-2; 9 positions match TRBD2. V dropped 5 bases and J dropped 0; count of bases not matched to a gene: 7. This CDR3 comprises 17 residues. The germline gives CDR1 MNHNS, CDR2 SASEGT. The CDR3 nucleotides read TGTGCCAGCAGTCCCGAATTAGCGGGAGCGAACACCGGGGAGCTGTTTTTT. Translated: CASSPELAGANTGELFF.

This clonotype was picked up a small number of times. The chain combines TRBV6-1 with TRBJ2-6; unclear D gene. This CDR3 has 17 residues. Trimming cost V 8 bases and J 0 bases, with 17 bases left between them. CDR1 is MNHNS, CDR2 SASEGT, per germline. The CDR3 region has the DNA TGTGCCAGCCGGCCCAGGACGGACCGCTCTGGGGCCAACGTCCTGACTTTC. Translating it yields CASRPRTDRSGANVLTF.

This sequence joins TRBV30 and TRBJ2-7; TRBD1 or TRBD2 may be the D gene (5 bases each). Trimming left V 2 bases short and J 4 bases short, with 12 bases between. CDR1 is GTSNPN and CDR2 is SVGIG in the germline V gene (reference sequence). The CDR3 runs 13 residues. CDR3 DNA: TGTGCCTGGAGTTCGGGGCTTGCATACGAGCAGTACTTC. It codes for CAWSSGLAYEQYF. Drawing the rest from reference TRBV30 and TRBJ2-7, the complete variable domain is SQTIHQWPATLVQPVGSPLSLECTVEGTSNPNLYWYRQAAGRGLQLLFYSVGIGQISSEVPQNLSASRPQDRQFILSSKKLLLSDSGFYLCAWSSGLAYEQYFGPGTRLTVT.

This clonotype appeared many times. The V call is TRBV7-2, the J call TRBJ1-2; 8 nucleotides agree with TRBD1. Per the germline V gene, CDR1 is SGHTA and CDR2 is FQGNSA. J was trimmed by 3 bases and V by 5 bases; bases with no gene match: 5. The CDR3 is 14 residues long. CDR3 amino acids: CASSTRTGHYGYTF. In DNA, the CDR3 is TGTGCCAGCAGCACAAGGACAGGGCACTATGGCTACACCTTC. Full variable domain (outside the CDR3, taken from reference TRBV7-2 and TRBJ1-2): GAGVSQSPSNKVTEKGKDVELRCDPISGHTALYWYRQSLGQGLEFLIYFQGNSAPDKSGLPSDRFSAERTGGSVSTLTIQRTQQEDSAVYLCASSTRTGHYGYTFGSGTRLTVV.

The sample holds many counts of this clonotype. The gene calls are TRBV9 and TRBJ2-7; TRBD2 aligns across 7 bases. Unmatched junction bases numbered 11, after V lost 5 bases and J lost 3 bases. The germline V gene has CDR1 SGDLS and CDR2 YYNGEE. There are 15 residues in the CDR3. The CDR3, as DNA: TGTGCCAGCAGTCCGAGGTGGGAGGGTCTCTACGAGCAGTACTTC. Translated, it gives CASSPRWEGLYEQYF.

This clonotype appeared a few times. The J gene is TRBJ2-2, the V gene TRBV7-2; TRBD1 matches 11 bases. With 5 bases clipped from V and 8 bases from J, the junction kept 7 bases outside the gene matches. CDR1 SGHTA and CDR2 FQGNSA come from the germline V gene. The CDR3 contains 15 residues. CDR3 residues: CASSPPGTGGGELFF. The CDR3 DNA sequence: TGTGCCAGCAGCCCCCCCGGGACAGGGGGAGGGGAGCTGTTTTTT.

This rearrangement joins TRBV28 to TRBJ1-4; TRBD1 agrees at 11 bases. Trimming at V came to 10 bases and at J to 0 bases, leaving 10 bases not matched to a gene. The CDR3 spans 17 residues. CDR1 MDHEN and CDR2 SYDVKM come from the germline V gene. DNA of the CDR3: TGTGCCACCGCTACCGGGACAGGGGGTGCAACTAATGAAAAACTGTTTTTT. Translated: CATATGTGGATNEKLFF.

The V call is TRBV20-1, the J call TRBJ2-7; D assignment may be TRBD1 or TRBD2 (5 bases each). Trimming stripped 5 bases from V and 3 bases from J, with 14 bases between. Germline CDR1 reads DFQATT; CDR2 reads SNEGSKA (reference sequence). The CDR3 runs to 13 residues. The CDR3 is CSAEGEGHYEQYF. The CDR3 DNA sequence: TGCAGTGCTGAAGGAGAGGGGCACTACGAGCAGTACTTC.

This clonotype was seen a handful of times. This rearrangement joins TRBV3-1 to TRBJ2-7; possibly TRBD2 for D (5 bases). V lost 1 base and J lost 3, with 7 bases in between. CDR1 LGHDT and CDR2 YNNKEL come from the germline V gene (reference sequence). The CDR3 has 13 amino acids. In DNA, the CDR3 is TGTGCCAGCAGCCAAGCGGGGATCTACGAGCAGTACTTC. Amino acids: CASSQAGIYEQYF.

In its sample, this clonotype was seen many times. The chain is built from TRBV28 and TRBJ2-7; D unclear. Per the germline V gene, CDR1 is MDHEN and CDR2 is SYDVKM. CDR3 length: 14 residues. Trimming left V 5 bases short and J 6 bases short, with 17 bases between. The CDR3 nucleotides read TGTGCCAGCAGTCCCCCCTCGTTAGCCCCCGAGCAGTACTTC. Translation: CASSPPSLAPEQYF. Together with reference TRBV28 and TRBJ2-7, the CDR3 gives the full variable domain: DVKVTQSSRYLVKRTGEKVFLECVQDMDHENMFWYRQDPGLGLRLIYFSYDVKMKEKGDIPEGYSVSREKKERFSLILESASTNQTSMYLCASSPPSLAPEQYFGPGTRLTVT.

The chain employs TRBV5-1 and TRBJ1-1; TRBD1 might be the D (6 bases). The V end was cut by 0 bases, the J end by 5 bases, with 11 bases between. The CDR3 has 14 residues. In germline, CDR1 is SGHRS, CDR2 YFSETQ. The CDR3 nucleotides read TGCGCCAGCAGCTTGGTGGGGGCGCAGACTGAAGCTTTCTTT. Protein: CASSLVGAQTEAFF.

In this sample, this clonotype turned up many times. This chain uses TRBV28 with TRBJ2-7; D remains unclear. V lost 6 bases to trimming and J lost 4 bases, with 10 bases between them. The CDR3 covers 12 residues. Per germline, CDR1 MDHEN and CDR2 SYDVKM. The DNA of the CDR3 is TGTGCCAGCAGAATTTGGGGATACGAGCAGTACTTC. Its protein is CASRIWGYEQYF.

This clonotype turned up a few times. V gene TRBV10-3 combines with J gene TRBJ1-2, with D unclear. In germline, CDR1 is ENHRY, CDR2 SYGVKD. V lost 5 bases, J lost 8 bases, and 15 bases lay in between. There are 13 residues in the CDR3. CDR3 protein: CAISTNSLRGYTF. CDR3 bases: TGTGCCATCAGTACCAACTCCCTTAGGGGCTACACCTTC.